These 18 T cell receptor beta chains were sequenced from one sample in a study of human T cells and chemical hapten exposure. Using its own MiXCR run on the 5' RACE reads, TCRdb lists one record per CDR3 protein. The table shows tens of thousands of distinct CDR3 sequences, with about 7.7% occurring only once. Someone pulled total RNA out of unfractionated whole blood. These receptor sequences come from a male donor in good health.

This clonotype was counted a few times. J is TRBJ2-2 and V is TRBV20-1; 8 bases map to TRBD1. The CDR3 length is 16 residues. Germline assignment: CDR1 DFQATT and CDR2 SNEGSKA (reference sequence). The ends lost 0 bases at V and 0 bases at J; junction bases unmatched: 3. As DNA, the CDR3 is TGCAGTGCTAGAGACGCGGGACAGGCGAACACCGGGGAGCTGTTTTTT. As protein: CSARDAGQANTGELFF.

The chain links TRBV3-1 to TRBJ1-1, with D hard to call. This CDR3 has 12 residues. Germline assignment: CDR1 LGHDT and CDR2 YNNKEL (reference sequence). Trimming stripped 9 bases from V and 0 bases from J, with 8 bases between. The CDR3 bases are TGTGCCAGTGGAATGGTGAACACTGAAGCTTTCTTT. This sequence encodes CASGMVNTEAFF.

The chain couples TRBV7-9 to TRBJ2-5; 11 nucleotides align to TRBD2. CDR1 SEHNR and CDR2 FQNEAQ come from the germline V gene (reference sequence). V dropped 5 bases and J dropped 5; count of bases not matched to a gene: 7. The CDR3 is 15 residues long. This chain's CDR3 is CASSGPTSGTETQYF. CDR3 coding DNA: TGTGCCAGCAGCGGCCCGACTAGCGGGACGGAGACCCAGTACTTC. The whole variable domain, filled in from reference TRBV7-9 and TRBJ2-5, reads DTGVSQNPRHKITKRGQNVTFRCDPISEHNRLYWYRQTLGQGPEFLTYFQNEAQLEKSRLLSDRFSAERPKGSFSTLEIQRTEQGDSAMYLCASSGPTSGTETQYFGPGTRLLVL.

This clonotype was seen repeatedly, ten times or more. The chain is built from TRBV11-1 and TRBJ2-5, with 12 bases matching TRBD2. Trimming at V came to 4 bases and at J to 2 bases, leaving 5 bases not matched to a gene. This CDR3 has 16 residues. CDR1 SGHAT and CDR2 FQDESV come from the germline V gene (reference sequence). CDR3 in amino acids: CASSSWTSGNQETQYF. CDR3 bases: TGTGCCAGCAGCTCCTGGACTAGCGGGAATCAAGAGACCCAGTACTTC.

The table lists this clonotype with many counts. The rearrangement links TRBV30 to TRBJ1-1; perhaps TRBD1 as D (5 bases). V lost 4 bases to trimming and J lost 4 bases, with 16 bases between them. CDR3 length: 14 amino acids. Per germline, CDR1 GTSNPN and CDR2 SVGIG (reference sequence). The CDR3 nucleotides are TGTGCCTGGACCAGGTCAGTGGGACTCACTGAAGCTTTCTTT. Translating it yields CAWTRSVGLTEAFF.

This clonotype occurred a few times. V is TRBV29-1 and J is TRBJ1-2; no clear D. Germline V gene sequence: CDR1 SQVTM, CDR2 ANQGSEA. The germline V and J ends were trimmed by 6 bases and 3 bases, with 11 bases remaining between them. This CDR3 spans 12 amino acids. This CDR3 is CSVSYQDYGYTF. In DNA, the CDR3 is TGCAGCGTCTCGTACCAAGACTATGGCTACACCTTC.

This clonotype was recorded a few times. The rearrangement links TRBV5-4 to TRBJ2-7; the match to TRBD2 covers 7 bases. Germline V gene lookup returns CDR1 SGHNT and CDR2 YYREEE (reference sequence). V lost 2 bases and J lost 2; bases outside the gene matches: 7. The CDR3 runs 15 residues. CDR3 bases: TGTGCCAGCAGCTTTACCGGGACTACGACCTACGAGCAGTACTTC. This codes for CASSFTGTTTYEQYF.

This clonotype came up many times. The chain recombines TRBV5-4 with TRBJ2-3, with a weak D call TRBD1 (6 bases). The CDR3 sequence is 16 residues long. V was cut by 0 bases and J by 8 bases, with 19 bases left in between. Germline CDR1 and CDR2: SGHNT and YYREEE (reference sequence). The CDR3, as DNA: TGTGCCAGCAGCTTGGCGACAGGTCTCGAAGGCGGTACGCAGTATTTT. It codes for CASSLATGLEGGTQYF. Full variable domain (remainder filled in from reference TRBV5-4 and TRBJ2-3): ETGVTQSPTHLIKTRGQQVTLRCSSQSGHNTVSWYQQALGQGPQFIFQYYREEENGRGNFPPRFSGLQFPNYSSELNVNALELDDSALYLCASSLATGLEGGTQYFGPGTRLTVL.

In this sample, this clonotype turned up many times. The genes are TRBV15 and TRBJ1-1; D remains unclear. Per the germline V gene, CDR1 is LNHNV and CDR2 is YYDKDF (reference sequence). The CDR3 has 15 amino acids. V was clipped by 5 bases and J by 7 bases, with 20 bases between them. The CDR3 DNA is TGTGCCACCAGCGTTGGATCGGGCCAGCTCTTTGAAGCTTTCTTT. It codes for CATSVGSGQLFEAFF.

This clonotype occurred many times. V is TRBV7-9 and J is TRBJ2-1; D is possibly TRBD1 or TRBD2 (5 bases each). The CDR3 has 12 residues. Trimming removed 5 bases at V and 11 bases at J, with 13 bases between. Per germline, CDR1 SEHNR and CDR2 FQNEAQ (reference sequence). The chain's CDR3 is CASSTPGHQQFF. DNA of the CDR3: TGTGCCAGCAGCACGCCGGGGCATCAGCAGTTCTTC.

Comment on this clonotype: The germline gene is not matched at one end of the junction; a read error may be the cause. The chain is built from TRBV7-2 and TRBJ2-3; D is possibly TRBD2 (6 bases). The CDR3 runs to 13 residues. The germline gives CDR1 SGHTA, CDR2 FQGNSA. CDR3 protein: CASSIAEQGRQYF. CDR3 nucleotides: TGTGCCAGCAGCATAGCGGAGCAGGGCCGGCAGTATTTT.

This clonotype was recorded at least ten times. This chain links TRBV20-1 with TRBJ2-7; no reliable D call. CDR1 and CDR2 from the germline V gene are DFQATT and SNEGSKA (reference sequence). The ends were cut back, 3 bases at V and 0 bases at J, with 12 bases in the middle. CDR3 length: 14 amino acids. This CDR3 is CSARRRTSSYEQYF. Written as DNA, the CDR3 is TGCAGTGCTAGGAGGCGGACGAGCTCCTACGAGCAGTACTTC.

This clonotype was counted only a few times. The chain recombines TRBV4-3 with TRBJ2-6, with 9 bases that match TRBD1. V was pared by 2 bases and J by 2 bases, with 7 bases of the junction left unmatched. The CDR3 runs 18 residues. Germline-derived CDR1 and CDR2 are LGHNA and YSLEER. CDR3 sequence (DNA): TGCGCCAGCAGCCAATACCTGACAGGGGGGGCTGGGGCCAACGTCCTGACTTTC. Translation gives CASSQYLTGGAGANVLTF.

This clonotype was seen a few times. This chain uses TRBV12-3 or TRBV12-4 with TRBJ1-1; 7 nucleotides match TRBD1. The CDR3 loop spans 14 amino acids. Trimming took 6 bases from V and 2 from J; bases not matched to a gene: 6. The CDR3 here is CASRTDRDNTEAFF. CDR3 nucleotides: TGTGCCAGCAGGACAGACAGGGATAACACTGAAGCTTTCTTT.

The J gene is TRBJ2-5, the V gene TRBV6-6, with TRBD2 identical over 9 bases. V lost 3 bases to trimming and J lost 5 bases; unmatched junction nucleotides: 4. The CDR3 loop spans 14 amino acids. Per germline, CDR1 MNHNY and CDR2 SVGAGI (reference sequence). CDR3 sequence: CASSYIAGEETQYF. Written as DNA, the CDR3 is TGTGCCAGCAGTTATATAGCGGGAGAGGAGACCCAGTACTTC.

Comments on this clonotype: This clone may be a read error of a much larger clone one base away. The V call is TRBV12-3 or TRBV12-4, the J call TRBJ1-1; possibly TRBD1 for D (5 bases). The length of the CDR3 is 15 residues. V lost 3 bases and J lost 1, with 12 bases in between. This chain's CDR3 is CASSFSDRRNTEAFF. In DNA, the CDR3 is TGTGCCAGCAGTTTTTCAGACAGAAGGAACACTGAAGCTTTCTTT.

This clonotype was observed at least ten times. The chain has TRBV28 and TRBJ1-3, with D possibly matching TRBD1 (5 bases). Trimming shortened V by 7 bases and J by 1 base, and 14 bases separated the two germline ends. This CDR3 has 15 residues. Germline CDR1 reads MDHEN; CDR2 reads SYDVKM. This chain's CDR3 is CASTVTADSGNTIYF. DNA for the CDR3: TGTGCCAGCACGGTGACAGCGGATTCTGGAAACACCATATATTTT.

This clonotype was recorded a few times. This chain links TRBV29-1 with TRBJ1-4, with D hard to call. This CDR3 is built from 12 residues. Germline CDR1 SQVTM, CDR2 ANQGSEA. The V and J ends lost 4 bases and 0 bases respectively, with 3 bases between them. The CDR3, as DNA: TGCAGCGTTGGACCAACTAATGAAAAACTGTTTTTT. Translation gives CSVGPTNEKLFF.